This is a list of T cell receptor beta chains from one sample in a study of blood T cell repertoires in COVID-19. The protocol was immunoSEQ multiplex PCR, while the TCRdb copy is restricted to in-frame clones and leaves out a portion. Altogether some 45,000 clones are present, almost 85% being singletons, with the ten largest covering 20% to 25%. Sample: peripheral blood. The receptors derive from an older woman with acute or convalescent COVID-19. The CDR3 runs from the conserved cysteine through the conserved F or W. The order of the fields is J gene, V gene, D gene, clone size, CDR3 DNA, CDR3 protein. The D gene is left open where the match is weak. Clone size is shown for a subset of rows, as once, few, many or a class of expanded clone.

TRBJ1-5 TRBV15 TRBD1 NA TGTGCCACCAGCAGATCCCGGACAGGGGACAATCAGCCCCAGCATTTT CATSRSRTGDNQPQHF
TRBJ2-7 TRBV6-5 TRBD1 NA TGTGCCAGCAGTTCCGGGACAGGGGGCTACGAGCAGTACTTC CASSSGTGGYEQYF
TRBJ1-1 TRBV5-4 TRBD1 NA TGTGCCAGCAGCTATACAGGGGACAACACTGAAGCTTTCTTT CASSYTGDNTEAFF
TRBJ1-1 TRBV5-5 NA NA TGTGCCAGCAGTCCCAGGGGAACAACGAACACTGAAGCTTTCTTT CASSPRGTTNTEAFF
TRBJ2-7 TRBV19 TRBD1 NA TGTGCCAGTGGGACAGGGAGAACCTACGAGCAGTACTTC CASGTGRTYEQYF
TRBJ2-7 TRBV24-1 NA NA TGTGCCACCAGTGATTCTCGGGCAGGGTCTTTCGACGAGCAGTACTTC CATSDSRAGSFDEQYF
TRBJ1-2 TRBV21-1 NA NA TGTGCCAGCAGCAAACCCCCTTACTTTGGCTATGGCTACACCTTC CASSKPPYFGYGYTF
TRBJ2-1 TRBV5-1 TRBD1 NA TGCGCCAGCAGCTCCGGGACAGGGGGCCTCAATGAGCAGTTCTTC CASSSGTGGLNEQFF
TRBJ2-7 TRBV14 NA NA TGTGCCAGCAGCCAAGATCTTAACTACGAGCAGTACTTC CASSQDLNYEQYF
TRBJ2-5 TRBV7-2 TRBD2 NA TGTGCCAGCAGCATCAGACTAGCGCTAACGGAGACCCAGTACTTC CASSIRLALTETQYF
TRBJ2-4 TRBV6-1 NA NA TGTGCCAGCAGTCCCTCAGGGGACATTCAGTACTTC CASSPSGDIQYF
TRBJ2-1 TRBV19 TRBD2 once TGTGCCACCGCAAAGAAAACTAGCGGGCAGCCTAATGAGCAGTTCTTC CATAKKTSGQPNEQFF
TRBJ2-3 TRBV9 NA NA TGTGCCAGCAGCGTAGTAGCAGGCATCCCGGGGGGACAAAGGGTTTGTACGCAGTATTTT CASSVVAGIPGGQRVCTQYF
TRBJ1-2 TRBV29-1 NA NA TGCAGCGTGGCGGACTTGAACTATGGCTACACCTTC CSVADLNYGYTF